Described below is a single T cell receptor beta chain sequence and its context. Its antigen remains unknown. CDR1 is SEHNR, CDR2 FQNEAQ, per germline (reference sequence). CDR3 length equals 16 residues. Trimming removed 8 bases from V and 5 bases from J, with 22 bases in between. The record originates from a study of T cell repertoires in cytomegalovirus infection. Turning to the study itself: CMV infection plus the matching HLA type was flagged by public TCR beta signatures.

A single record per CDR3 protein comes from TCRdb applying MiXCR to the reads. The data show about 310,000 distinct CDR3 sequences, around a quarter seen once. Study-wide results and caveats: Summed public TCR beta family frequency identified CMV carriers bearing the relevant HLA. Clonotype analysis showed dominance of the ex vivo response by HLA-C-restricted CMV-specific TCR beta clonotypes.

This sequence was found in a human donor in good health (CMV status not recorded). Some clones in this sample may be carry-over from other donors' samples. Sequenced here: cultured PBMCs, sampled from culture after CMV antigen stimulation. The V call is TRBV7-9, the J call TRBJ2-1; a weak D match, TRBD2 (7 bases). The CDR3 loop reads CASSLGGGAANNEQFF. The CDR3, as DNA: TGTGCCAGCTCTCTAGGGGGAGGGGCCGCTAACAATGAGCAGTTCTTC.